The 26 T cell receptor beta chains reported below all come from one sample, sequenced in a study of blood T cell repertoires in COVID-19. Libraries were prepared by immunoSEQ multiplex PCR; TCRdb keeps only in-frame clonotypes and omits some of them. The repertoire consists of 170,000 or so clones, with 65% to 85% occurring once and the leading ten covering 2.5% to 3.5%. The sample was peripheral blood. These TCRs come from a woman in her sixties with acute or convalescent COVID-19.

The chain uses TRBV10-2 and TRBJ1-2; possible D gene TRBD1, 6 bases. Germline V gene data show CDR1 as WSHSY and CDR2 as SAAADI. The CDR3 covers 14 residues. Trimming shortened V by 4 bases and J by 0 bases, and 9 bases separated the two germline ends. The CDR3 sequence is CASSGTASNYGYTF. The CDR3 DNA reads TGCGCCAGCAGTGGGACAGCTTCTAACTATGGCTACACCTTC.

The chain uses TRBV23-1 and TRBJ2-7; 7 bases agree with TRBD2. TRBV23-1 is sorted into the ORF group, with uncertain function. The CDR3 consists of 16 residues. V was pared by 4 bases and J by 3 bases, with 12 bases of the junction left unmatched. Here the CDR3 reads CASSLDTERGFYEQYF. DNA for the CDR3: TGCGCCAGCAGTCTCGACACCGAGCGGGGTTTCTACGAGCAGTACTTC.

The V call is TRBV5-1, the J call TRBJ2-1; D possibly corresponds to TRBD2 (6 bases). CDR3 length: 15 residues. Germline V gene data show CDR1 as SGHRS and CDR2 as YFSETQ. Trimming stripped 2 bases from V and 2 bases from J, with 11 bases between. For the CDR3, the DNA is TGCGCCAGCAGCTTCGGAGGGAGTACCTACAATGAGCAGTTCTTC. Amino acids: CASSFGGSTYNEQFF.

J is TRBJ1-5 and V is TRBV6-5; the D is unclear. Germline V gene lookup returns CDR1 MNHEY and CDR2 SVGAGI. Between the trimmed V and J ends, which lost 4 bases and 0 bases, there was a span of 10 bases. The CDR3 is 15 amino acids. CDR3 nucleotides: TGTGCCAGCAGTTGGTCCGGAGATAGCAATCAGCCCCAGCATTTT. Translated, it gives CASSWSGDSNQPQHF.

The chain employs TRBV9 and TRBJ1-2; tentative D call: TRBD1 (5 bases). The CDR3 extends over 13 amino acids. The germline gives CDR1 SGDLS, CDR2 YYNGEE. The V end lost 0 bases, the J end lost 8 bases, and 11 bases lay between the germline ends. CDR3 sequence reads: CASSVAGTGGYTF. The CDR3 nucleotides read TGTGCCAGCAGCGTAGCCGGGACTGGGGGCTACACCTTC. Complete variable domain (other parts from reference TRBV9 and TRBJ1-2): DSGVTQTPKHLITATGQRVTLRCSPRSGDLSVYWYQQSLDQGLQFLIQYYNGEERAKGNILERFSAQQFPDLHSELNLSSLELGDSALYFCASSVAGTGGYTFGSGTRLTVV.

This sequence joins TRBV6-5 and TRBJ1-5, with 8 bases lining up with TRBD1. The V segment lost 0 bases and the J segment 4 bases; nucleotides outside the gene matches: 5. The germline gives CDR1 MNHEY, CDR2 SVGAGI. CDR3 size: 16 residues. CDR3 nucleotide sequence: TGTGCCAGCAGTTACTCCGCAACAGGGGGGAATCAGCCCCAGCATTTT. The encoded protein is CASSYSATGGNQPQHF.

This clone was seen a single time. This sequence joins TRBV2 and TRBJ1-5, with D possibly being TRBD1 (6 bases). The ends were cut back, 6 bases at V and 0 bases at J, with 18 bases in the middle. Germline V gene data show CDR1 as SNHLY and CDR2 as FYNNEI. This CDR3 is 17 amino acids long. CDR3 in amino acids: CASSPTGGGYSNQPQHF. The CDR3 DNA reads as TGTGCCAGCAGCCCGACAGGCGGCGGGTATAGCAATCAGCCCCAGCATTTT.

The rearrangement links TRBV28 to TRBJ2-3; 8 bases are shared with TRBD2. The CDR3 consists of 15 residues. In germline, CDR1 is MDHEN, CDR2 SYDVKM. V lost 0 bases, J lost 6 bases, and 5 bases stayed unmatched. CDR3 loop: CASSLWSGGQDTQYF. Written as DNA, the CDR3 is TGTGCCAGCAGTTTATGGTCGGGGGGGCAGGATACGCAGTATTTT.

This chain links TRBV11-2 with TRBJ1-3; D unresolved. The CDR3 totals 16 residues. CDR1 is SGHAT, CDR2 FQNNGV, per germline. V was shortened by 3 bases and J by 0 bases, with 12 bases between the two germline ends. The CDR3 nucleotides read TGTGCCAGCAGCTTTCACTCAGGCCTCTCTGGAAACACCATATATTTT. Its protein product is CASSFHSGLSGNTIYF.

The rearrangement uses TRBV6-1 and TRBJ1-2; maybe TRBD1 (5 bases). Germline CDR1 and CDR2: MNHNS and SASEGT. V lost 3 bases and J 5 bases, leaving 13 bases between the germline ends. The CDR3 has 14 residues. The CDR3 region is CASSDRMGQYGYTF. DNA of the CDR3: TGTGCCAGCAGTGATAGAATGGGGCAGTATGGCTACACCTTC.

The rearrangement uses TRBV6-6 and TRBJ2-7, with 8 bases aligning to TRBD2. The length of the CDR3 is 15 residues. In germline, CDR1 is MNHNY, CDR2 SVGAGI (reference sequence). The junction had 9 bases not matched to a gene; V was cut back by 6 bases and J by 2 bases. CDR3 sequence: CASSSRLARPYEQYF. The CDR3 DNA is TGTGCCAGCAGCTCAAGACTAGCGCGGCCCTACGAGCAGTACTTC.

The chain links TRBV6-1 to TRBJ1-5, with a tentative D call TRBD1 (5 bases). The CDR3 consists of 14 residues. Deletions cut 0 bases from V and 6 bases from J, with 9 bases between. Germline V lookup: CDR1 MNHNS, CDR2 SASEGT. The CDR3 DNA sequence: TGTGCCAGCAGTGAAGCCCGGACACTTCAGCCCCAGCATTTT. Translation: CASSEARTLQPQHF.

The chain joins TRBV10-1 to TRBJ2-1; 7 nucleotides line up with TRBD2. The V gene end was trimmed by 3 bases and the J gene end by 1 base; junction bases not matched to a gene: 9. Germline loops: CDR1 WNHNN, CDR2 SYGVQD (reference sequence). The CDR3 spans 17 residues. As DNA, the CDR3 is TGCGCCAGCAGTGACGGACTGAGCGGGGTGTCCTACAATGAGCAGTTCTTC. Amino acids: CASSDGLSGVSYNEQFF.

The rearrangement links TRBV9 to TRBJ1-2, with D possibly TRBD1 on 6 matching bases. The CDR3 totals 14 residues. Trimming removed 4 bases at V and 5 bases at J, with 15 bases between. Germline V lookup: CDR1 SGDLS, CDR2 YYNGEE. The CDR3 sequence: CASSPREGGYGYTF. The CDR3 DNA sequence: TGTGCCAGCAGCCCACGGGAGGGGGGATATGGCTACACCTTC.

In DNA, the CDR3 is TGTGCCAGCAGCTCCCTACAGGGTACTAATGAAAAACTGTTTTTT. Protein product: CASSSLQGTNEKLFF. The rearrangement uses TRBV4-2 and TRBJ1-4, with D possibly being TRBD1 (6 bases). Trimming removed 5 bases from V and 2 bases from J, with 12 bases in between. This CDR3 is built from 15 residues. The germline CDR1 and CDR2 sequences are LGHNA and YNFKEQ.

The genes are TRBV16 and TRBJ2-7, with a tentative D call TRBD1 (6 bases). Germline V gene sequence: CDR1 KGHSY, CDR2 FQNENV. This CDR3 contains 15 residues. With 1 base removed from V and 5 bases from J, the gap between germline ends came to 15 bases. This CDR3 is CASSQLGRGSNEQYF. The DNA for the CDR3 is TGTGCCAGCAGCCAATTGGGCAGGGGTTCCAACGAGCAGTACTTC.

The CDR3 bases are TGTGCCATCAGTGGGCAGGTCTCTAACTATGGCTACACCTTC. It codes for CAISGQVSNYGYTF. J is TRBJ1-2 and V is TRBV10-3; no firm D call. This CDR3 has 14 amino acids. CDR1 is ENHRY and CDR2 is SYGVKD in the germline V gene. V lost 4 bases, J lost 0 bases, and 9 bases lay in between.

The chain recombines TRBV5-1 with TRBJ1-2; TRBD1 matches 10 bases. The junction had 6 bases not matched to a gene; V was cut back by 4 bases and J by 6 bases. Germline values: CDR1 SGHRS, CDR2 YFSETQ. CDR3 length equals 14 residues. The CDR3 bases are TGCGCCAGCAGCCCGCAGGGGACAGGGGATGGCTACACCTTC. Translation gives CASSPQGTGDGYTF.

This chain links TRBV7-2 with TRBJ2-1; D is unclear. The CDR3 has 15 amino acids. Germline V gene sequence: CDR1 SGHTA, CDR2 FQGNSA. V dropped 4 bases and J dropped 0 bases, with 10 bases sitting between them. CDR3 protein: CASSSQVGSYNEQFF. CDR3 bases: TGTGCCAGCAGCTCCCAGGTGGGCTCCTACAATGAGCAGTTCTTC.

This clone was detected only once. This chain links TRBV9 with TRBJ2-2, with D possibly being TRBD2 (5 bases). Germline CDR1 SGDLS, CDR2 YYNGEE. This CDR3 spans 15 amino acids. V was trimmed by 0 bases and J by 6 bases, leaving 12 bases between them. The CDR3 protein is CASSVDLLRAGELFF. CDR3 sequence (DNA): TGTGCCAGCAGCGTAGATCTACTGAGGGCCGGGGAGCTGTTTTTT. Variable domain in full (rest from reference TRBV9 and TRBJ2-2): DSGVTQTPKHLITATGQRVTLRCSPRSGDLSVYWYQQSLDQGLQFLIQYYNGEERAKGNILERFSAQQFPDLHSELNLSSLELGDSALYFCASSVDLLRAGELFFGEGSRLTVL.

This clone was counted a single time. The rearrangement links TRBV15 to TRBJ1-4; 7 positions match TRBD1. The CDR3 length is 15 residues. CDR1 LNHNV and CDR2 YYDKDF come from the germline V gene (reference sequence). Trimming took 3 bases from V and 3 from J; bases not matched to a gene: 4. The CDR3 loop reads CATSSLRGANEKLFF. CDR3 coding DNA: TGTGCCACCAGCAGTCTCAGGGGGGCTAATGAAAAACTGTTTTTT. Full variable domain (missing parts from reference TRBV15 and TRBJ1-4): DAMVIQNPRYQVTQFGKPVTLSCSQTLNHNVMYWYQQKSSQAPKLLFHYYDKDFNNEADTPDNFQSRRPNTSFCFLDIRSPGLGDTAMYLCATSSLRGANEKLFFGSGTQLSVL.

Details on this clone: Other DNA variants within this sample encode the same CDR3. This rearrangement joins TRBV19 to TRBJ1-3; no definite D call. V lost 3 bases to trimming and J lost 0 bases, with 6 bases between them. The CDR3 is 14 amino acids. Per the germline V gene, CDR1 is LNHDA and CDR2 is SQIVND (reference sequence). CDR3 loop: CASSIRGSGNTIYF. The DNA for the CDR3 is TGTGCCAGTAGTATTCGGGGCTCTGGAAACACCATATATTTT.

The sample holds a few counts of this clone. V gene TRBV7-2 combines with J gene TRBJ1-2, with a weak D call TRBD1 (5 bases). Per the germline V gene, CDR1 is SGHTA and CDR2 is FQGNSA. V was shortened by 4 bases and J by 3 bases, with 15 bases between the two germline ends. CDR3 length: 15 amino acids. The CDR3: CASSSKSLGDYGYTF. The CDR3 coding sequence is TGTGCCAGCAGCTCTAAATCGTTAGGGGACTATGGCTACACCTTC.

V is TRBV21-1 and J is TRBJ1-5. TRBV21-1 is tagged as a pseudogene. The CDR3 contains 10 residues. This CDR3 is CASGEGPQHF. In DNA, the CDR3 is TGTGCCAGCGGGGAGGGGCCCCAGCATTTT.

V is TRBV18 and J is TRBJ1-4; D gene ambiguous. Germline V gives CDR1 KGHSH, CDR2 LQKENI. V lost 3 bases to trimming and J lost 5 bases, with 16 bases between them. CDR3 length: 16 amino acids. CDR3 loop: CASSPGAEWENEKLFF. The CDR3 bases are TGTGCCAGCTCACCCGGAGCGGAGTGGGAAAATGAAAAACTGTTTTTT.

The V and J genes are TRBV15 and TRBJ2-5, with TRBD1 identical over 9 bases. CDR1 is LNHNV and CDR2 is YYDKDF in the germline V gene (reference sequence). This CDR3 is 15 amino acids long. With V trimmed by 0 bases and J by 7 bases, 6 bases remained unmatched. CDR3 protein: CATSRDGTGIGTQYF. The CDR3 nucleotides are TGTGCCACCAGCAGAGATGGGACAGGGATCGGGACCCAGTACTTC. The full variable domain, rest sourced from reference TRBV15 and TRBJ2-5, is DAMVIQNPRYQVTQFGKPVTLSCSQTLNHNVMYWYQQKSSQAPKLLFHYYDKDFNNEADTPDNFQSRRPNTSFCFLDIRSPGLGDTAMYLCATSRDGTGIGTQYFGPGTRLLVL.